This TCR beta chain was documented in a study of cytomegalovirus exposure and HLA in healthy donors. Germline V lookup: CDR1 MDHEN, CDR2 SYDVKM. This CDR3 comprises 15 residues. Trimming cost V 5 bases and J 0 bases, with 11 bases left between them. Whole-study findings and limits: Under in vitro conditions, three CMV-associated chains were confirmed as specific for CMV antigens. 164 TCR beta chains were listed as cytomegalovirus-associated. According to an earlier analysis, most TCR beta V segments yielded productive rearrangements about 87% or about 30% of the time.

The PCR ran on 60 Vbeta and 13 Jbeta primers. Sequencing was performed with immunoSEQ multiplex PCR; in TCRdb, only in-frame clones are kept and a portion is missing. Of about 130,000 clones listed, 74% are singletons. A word on this clone: Antigen: not known.

Likely unrecorded immune exposures existed in these nominally healthy donors. Sequences were obtained from PBMCs. This chain links TRBV28 with TRBJ1-5, with a tentative D call TRBD1 (6 bases). The receptor was derived from a man aged 18 to 30 in good health and CMV-seropositive. The CDR3 sequence is CASSMGAYSNQPQHF. The CDR3 nucleotides are TGTGCCAGCAGTATGGGGGCGTATAGCAATCAGCCCCAGCATTTT.